The present entry profiles one T cell receptor beta chain with its context. Germline V gene data show CDR1 as SQVTM and CDR2 as ANQGSEA. The CDR3 length is 11 residues. V lost 2 bases to trimming and J lost 11 bases, with 12 bases between them. An input of roughly 0.5 to 1 ug of RNA was subjected to reverse transcription using random hexamers. The amplification used immunoSEQ multiplex PCR on TCR beta CDR3; it spanned 54 Vbeta and 13 Jbeta. TCRdb reanalysed the immunoSEQ multiplex PCR reads using MiXCR and keeps one entry per CDR3 protein. The sample shows approximately 190,000 distinct CDR3 sequences, approximately 96% of them seen only once. This sample is drawn from a study of CD8 T cells in Susac syndrome. About the research overall: Within the sequenced Susac syndrome patient group, over 5 exhibited active disease and about 8 were in remission. Intravenous immunoglobulin alone or corticosteroids were being given to patients with Susac syndrome at blood draw, unless they were therapy-naive.

The V gene is TRBV29-1, the J gene TRBJ1-1, with D perhaps TRBD1 (5 bases). The material sequenced was CD4+ T cells from PBMCs. The clonotype was recovered from a human donor with Susac syndrome. Here the CDR3 DNA reads TGCAGCGTTGAAAACGGAGGGGACGCTTTCTTT. It translates to CSVENGGDAFF. The whole variable domain, filled in from reference TRBV29-1 and TRBJ1-1, reads SAVISQKPSRDICQRGTSLTIQCQVDSQVTMMFWYRQQPGQSLTLIATANQGSEATYESGFVIDKFPISRPNLTFSTLTVSNMSPEDSSIYLCSVENGGDAFFGQGTRLTVV.